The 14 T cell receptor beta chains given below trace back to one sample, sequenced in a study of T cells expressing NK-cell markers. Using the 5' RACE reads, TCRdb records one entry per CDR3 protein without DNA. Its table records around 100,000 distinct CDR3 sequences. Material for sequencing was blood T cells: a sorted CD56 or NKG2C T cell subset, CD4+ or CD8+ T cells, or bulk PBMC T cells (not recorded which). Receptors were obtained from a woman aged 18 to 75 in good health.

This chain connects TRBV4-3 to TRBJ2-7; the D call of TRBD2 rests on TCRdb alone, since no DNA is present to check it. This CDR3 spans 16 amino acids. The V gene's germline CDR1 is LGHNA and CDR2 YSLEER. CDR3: CASSHIGGGVLYEQYF.

The CDR3 reads CASSYNPGHYNEQFF. The J gene is TRBJ2-1, the V gene TRBV6-5. CDR1 MNHEY and CDR2 SVGAGI come from the germline V gene. The length of the CDR3 is 15 residues.

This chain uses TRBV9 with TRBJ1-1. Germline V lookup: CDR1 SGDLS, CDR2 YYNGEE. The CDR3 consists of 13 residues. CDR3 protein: CASSAGQDTEAFF.

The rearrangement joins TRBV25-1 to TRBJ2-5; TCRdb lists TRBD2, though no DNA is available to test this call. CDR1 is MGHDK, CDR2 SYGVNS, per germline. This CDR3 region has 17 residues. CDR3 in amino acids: CASSESLATPAGETQYF.

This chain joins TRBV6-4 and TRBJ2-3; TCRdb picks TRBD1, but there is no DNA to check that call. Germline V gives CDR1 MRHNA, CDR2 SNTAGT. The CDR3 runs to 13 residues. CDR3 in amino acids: CASSPDSADTQYF.

The CDR3 here is CASSAPGLAGYNEQFF. The gene calls are TRBV5-1 and TRBJ2-1; with no DNA, the TCRdb D assignment of TRBD2 cannot be verified. CDR3 length equals 16 residues. Germline V gives CDR1 SGHRS, CDR2 YFSETQ.

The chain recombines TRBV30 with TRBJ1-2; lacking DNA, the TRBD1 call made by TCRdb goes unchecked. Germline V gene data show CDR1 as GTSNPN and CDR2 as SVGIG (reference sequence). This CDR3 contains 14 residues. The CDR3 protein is CAWSVPPGNYGYTF. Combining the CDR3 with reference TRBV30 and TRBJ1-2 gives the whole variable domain SQTIHQWPATLVQPVGSPLSLECTVEGTSNPNLYWYRQAAGRGLQLLFYSVGIGQISSEVPQNLSASRPQDRQFILSSKKLLLSDSGFYLCAWSVPPGNYGYTFGSGTRLTVV.

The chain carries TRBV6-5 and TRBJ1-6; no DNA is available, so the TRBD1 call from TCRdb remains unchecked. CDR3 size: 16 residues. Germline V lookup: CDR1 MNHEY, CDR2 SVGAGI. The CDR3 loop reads CASSYGAGEYNSPLHF.

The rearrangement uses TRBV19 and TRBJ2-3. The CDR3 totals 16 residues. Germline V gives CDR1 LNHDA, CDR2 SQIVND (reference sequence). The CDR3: CASSIYRLAGTDTQYF.

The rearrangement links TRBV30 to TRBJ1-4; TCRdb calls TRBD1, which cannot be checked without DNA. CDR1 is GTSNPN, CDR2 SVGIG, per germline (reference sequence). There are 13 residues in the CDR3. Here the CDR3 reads CAWGLGGDEKLFF.

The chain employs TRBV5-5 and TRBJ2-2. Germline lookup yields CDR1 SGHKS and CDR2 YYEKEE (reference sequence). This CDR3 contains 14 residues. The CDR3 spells CASSLVEDTGELFF.

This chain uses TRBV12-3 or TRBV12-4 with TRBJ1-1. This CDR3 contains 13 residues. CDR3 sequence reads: CASTGEINTEAFF.

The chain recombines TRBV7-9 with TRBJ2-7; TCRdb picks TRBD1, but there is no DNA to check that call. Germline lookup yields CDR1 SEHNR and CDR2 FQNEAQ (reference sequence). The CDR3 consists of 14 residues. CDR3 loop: CASSPTGGAYEQYF.

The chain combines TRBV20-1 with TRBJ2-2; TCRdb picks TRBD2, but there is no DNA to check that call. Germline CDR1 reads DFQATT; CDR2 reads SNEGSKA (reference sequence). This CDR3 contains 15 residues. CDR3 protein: CSARRAGTDTGELFF.